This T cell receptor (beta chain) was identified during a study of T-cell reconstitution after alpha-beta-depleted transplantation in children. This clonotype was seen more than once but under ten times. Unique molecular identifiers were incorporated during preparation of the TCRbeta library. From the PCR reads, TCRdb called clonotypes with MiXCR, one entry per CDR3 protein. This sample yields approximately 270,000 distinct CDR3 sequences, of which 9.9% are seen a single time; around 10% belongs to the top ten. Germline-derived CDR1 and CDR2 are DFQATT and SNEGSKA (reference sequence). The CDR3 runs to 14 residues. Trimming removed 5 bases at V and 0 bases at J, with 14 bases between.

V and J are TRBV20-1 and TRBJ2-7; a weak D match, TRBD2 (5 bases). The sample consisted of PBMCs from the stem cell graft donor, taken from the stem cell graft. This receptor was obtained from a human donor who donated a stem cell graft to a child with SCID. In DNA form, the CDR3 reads TGCAGTGCTGATGACTCTAGCCGCTCCTACGAGCAGTACTTC. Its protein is CSADDSSRSYEQYF.